This T cell receptor beta chain was obtained from a study of T cells after yellow fever vaccination. Germline V CDR1 and CDR2: SGHRS, YFSETQ. Trimming left V 0 bases short and J 0 bases short, with 7 bases between. The CDR3 is made up of 14 amino acids. TCRdb itself ran the 5' RACE reads through MiXCR, one entry per CDR3 protein. The data show 300,000 to 400,000 distinct CDR3 sequences, with roughly 8.3% seen just once and 17% held by the top ten. This clonotype was detected a few times. Sequences were derived from PBMCs, sampled around 45 days after the first yellow fever vaccination. The receptor was isolated from a man aged 18 to 35 who received the YFV17D yellow fever vaccine. This chain joins TRBV5-1 and TRBJ2-7, with D uncertain. The CDR3 nucleotides read TGCGCCAGCAGCTTGGGGCCGCCCTCCTACGAGCAGTACGTC. Protein: CASSLGPPSYEQYV.